Reported below is one TCR beta chain. These data belong to a study of blood T cell repertoires in COVID-19. Overall study context: Sites in the United States, Italy and Spain provided acute and convalescent COVID-19 samples.

V was clipped by 2 bases and J by 1 base, with 5 bases between them. This CDR3 contains 13 residues. Germline V gives CDR1 MNHNY, CDR2 SVGAGI (reference sequence). This table comes from immunoSEQ multiplex PCR, and its TCRdb copy is limited to in-frame clones, with some not included. Altogether more than 85,000 clones are present, nearly 90% being singletons, with the ten largest covering over 2%. This chain connects TRBV6-6 to TRBJ1-1, with D hard to call. Sample: peripheral blood. This TCR came from a man aged 50 or older with active COVID-19. The DNA of the CDR3 is TGTGCCAGCAGTTACGGGCAGAACACTGAAGCTTTCTTT. Protein: CASSYGQNTEAFF.